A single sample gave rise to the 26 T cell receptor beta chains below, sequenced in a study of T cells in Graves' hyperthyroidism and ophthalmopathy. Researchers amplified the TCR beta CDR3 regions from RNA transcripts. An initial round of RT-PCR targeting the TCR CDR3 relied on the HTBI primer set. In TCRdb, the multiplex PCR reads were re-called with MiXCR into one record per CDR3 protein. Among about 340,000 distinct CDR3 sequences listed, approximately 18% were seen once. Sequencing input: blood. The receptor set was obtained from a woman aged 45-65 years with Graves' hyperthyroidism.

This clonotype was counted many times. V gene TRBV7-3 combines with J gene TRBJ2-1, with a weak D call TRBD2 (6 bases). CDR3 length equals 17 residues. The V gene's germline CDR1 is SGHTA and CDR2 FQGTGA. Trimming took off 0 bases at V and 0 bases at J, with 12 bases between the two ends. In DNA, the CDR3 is TGTGCCAGCAGCTTAACATCGGGGGTTAGCTCCTACAATGAGCAGTTCTTC. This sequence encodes CASSLTSGVSSYNEQFF.

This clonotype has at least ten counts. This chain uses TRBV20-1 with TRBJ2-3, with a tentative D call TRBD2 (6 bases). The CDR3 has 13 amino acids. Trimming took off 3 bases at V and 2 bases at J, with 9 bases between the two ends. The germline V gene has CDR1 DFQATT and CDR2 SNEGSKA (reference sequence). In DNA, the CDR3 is TGCAGTGCTAGCGGGGGATTCACAGATACGCAGTATTTT. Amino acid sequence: CSASGGFTDTQYF.

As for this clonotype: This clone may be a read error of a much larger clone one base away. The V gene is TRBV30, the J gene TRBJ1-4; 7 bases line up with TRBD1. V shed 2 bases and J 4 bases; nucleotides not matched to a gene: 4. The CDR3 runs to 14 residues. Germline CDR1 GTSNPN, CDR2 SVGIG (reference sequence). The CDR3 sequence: CAWSKGQNNEKLFF. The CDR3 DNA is TGTGCCTGGAGTAAGGGACAGAATAATGAAAAACTGTTTTTT.

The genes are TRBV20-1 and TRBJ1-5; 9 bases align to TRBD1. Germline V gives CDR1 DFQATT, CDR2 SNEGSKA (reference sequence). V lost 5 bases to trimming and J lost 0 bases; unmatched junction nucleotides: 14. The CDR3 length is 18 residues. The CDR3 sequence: CSAAGGGTGTYSNQPQHF. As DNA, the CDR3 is TGCAGTGCTGCAGGAGGCGGGACAGGGACATATAGCAATCAGCCCCAGCATTTT.

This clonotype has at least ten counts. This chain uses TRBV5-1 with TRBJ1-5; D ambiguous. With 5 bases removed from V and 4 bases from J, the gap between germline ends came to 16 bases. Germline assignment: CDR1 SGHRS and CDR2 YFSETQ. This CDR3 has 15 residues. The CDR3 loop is CASSLGDGRNQPQHF. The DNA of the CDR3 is TGCGCCAGCAGTCTCGGAGACGGGCGAAATCAGCCCCAGCATTTT.

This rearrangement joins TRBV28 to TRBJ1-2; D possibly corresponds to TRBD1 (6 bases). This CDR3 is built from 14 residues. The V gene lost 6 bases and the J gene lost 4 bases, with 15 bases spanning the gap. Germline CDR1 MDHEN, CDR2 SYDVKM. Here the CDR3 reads CASSLQGQGYGYTF. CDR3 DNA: TGTGCCAGCAGCCTACAGGGTCAAGGCTATGGCTACACCTTC.

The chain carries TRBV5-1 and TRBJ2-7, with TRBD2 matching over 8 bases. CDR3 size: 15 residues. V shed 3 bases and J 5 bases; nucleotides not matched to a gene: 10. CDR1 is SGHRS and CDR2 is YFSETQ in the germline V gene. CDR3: CASSSSPGGGDEQYF. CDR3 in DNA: TGCGCCAGCAGCTCTAGCCCGGGGGGGGGCGACGAGCAGTACTTC.

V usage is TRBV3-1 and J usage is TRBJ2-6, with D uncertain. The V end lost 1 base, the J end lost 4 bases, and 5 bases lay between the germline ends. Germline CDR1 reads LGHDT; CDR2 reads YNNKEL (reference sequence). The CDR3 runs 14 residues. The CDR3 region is CASSQVGGANVLTF. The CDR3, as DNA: TGTGCCAGCAGCCAAGTGGGCGGGGCCAACGTCCTGACTTTC.

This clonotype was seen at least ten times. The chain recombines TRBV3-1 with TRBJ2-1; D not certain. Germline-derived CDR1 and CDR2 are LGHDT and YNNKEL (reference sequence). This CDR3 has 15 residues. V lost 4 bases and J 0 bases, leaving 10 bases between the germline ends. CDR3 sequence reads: CASSPALSSYNEQFF. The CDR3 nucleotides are TGTGCCAGCAGCCCGGCACTTAGCTCCTACAATGAGCAGTTCTTC.

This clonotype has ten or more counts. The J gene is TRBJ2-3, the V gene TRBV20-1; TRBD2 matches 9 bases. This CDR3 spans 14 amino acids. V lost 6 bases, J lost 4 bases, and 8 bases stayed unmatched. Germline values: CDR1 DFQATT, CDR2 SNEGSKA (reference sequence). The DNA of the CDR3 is TGCAGTGCCAAGCGGGGGGCGGTCGCAGATACGCAGTATTTT. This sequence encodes CSAKRGAVADTQYF.

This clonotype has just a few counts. The CDR3 region has the DNA TGTGCCAGCAGTTTACTCTCTGGAAACACCATATATTTT. Translation gives CASSLLSGNTIYF. This chain uses TRBV12-3 or TRBV12-4 with TRBJ1-3; D unclear. CDR3 length: 13 residues. V was cut by 2 bases and J by 0 bases, with 2 bases left in between.

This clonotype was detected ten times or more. The CDR3 is CATDTSGGYNEQFF. CDR3 in DNA: TGCGCCACAGATACTAGCGGGGGTTACAATGAGCAGTTCTTC. The chain links TRBV5-1 to TRBJ2-1; 11 bases match TRBD2. Trimming cost V 9 bases and J 4 bases; bases outside gene matches: 6. The germline gives CDR1 SGHRS, CDR2 YFSETQ. This CDR3 is 14 amino acids long.

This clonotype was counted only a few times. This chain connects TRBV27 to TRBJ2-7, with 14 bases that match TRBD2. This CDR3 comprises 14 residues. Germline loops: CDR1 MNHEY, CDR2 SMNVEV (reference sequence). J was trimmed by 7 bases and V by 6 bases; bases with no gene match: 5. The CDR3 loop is CASSPGLAGGEQYF. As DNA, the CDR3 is TGTGCCAGCAGCCCCGGACTAGCGGGAGGAGAGCAGTACTTC.

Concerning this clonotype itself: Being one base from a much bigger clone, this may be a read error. The CDR3 bases are TGTGCCAGCTTGGACACCCGAACCTACGAGCAGCACTTC. Its protein product is CASLDTRTYEQHF. The genes are TRBV2 and TRBJ2-7; D may be TRBD1 (5 bases). The CDR3 has 13 amino acids. Germline CDR1 and CDR2: SNHLY and FYNNEI.

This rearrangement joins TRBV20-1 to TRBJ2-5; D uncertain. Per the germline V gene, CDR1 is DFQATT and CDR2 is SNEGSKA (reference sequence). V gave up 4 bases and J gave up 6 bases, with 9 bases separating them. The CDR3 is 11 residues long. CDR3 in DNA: TGCAGTGCTAACAACAGACAGACCCAGTACTTC. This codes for CSANNRQTQYF.

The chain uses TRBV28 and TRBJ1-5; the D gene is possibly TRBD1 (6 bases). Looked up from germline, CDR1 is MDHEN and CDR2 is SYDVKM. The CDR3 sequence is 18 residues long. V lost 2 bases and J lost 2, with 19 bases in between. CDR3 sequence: CASSLEGFGGSGNQPQHF. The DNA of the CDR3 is TGTGCCAGCAGTTTAGAGGGGTTCGGGGGCTCGGGCAATCAGCCCCAGCATTTT.

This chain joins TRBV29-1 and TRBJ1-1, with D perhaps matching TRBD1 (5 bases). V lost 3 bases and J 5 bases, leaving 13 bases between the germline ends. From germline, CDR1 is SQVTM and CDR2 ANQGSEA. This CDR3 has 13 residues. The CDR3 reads CSVDRGSGTEAFF. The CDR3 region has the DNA TGCAGCGTTGATCGGGGCTCGGGGACTGAAGCTTTCTTT.

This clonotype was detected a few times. DNA for the CDR3: TGTGCCAGCAGCTATGGACAGGGGGCGCTTAGCTACACCTTC. It is translated as CASSYGQGALSYTF. The chain couples TRBV5-6 to TRBJ1-2; TRBD1 matches 11 bases. This CDR3 contains 14 residues. Unmatched junction bases numbered 7, after V lost 3 bases and J lost 9 bases. The V gene's germline CDR1 is SGHDT and CDR2 YYEEEE.

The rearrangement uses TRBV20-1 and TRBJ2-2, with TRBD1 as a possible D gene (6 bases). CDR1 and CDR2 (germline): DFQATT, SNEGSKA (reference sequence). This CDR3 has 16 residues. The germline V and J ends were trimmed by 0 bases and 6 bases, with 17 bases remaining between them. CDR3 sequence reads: CSARDNRVGQAGELFF. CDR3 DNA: TGCAGTGCTAGAGATAATAGGGTGGGACAAGCCGGGGAGCTGTTTTTT.

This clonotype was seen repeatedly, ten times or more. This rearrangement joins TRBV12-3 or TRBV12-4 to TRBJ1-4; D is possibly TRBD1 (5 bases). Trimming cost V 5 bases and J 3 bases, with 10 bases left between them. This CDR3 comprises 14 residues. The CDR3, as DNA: TGTGCCAGCAGTCGGGACGGACCTAATGAAAAACTGTTTTTT. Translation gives CASSRDGPNEKLFF.

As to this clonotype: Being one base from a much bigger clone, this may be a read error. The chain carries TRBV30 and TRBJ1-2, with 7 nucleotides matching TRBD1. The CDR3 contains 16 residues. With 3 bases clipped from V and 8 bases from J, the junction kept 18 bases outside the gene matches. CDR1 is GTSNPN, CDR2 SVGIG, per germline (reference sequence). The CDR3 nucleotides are TGTGCCTGGAGAGGAGGAGACAGGGTCCGAGCTTCCGGCTACACCTTC. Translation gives CAWRGGDRVRASGYTF.

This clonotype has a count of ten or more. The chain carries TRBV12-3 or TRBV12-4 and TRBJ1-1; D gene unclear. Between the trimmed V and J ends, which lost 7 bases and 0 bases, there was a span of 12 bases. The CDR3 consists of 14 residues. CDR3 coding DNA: TGTGCCAGCAAGTTCCGGACGCTGAACACTGAAGCTTTCTTT. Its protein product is CASKFRTLNTEAFF.

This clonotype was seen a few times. The CDR3 protein is CASSLGLYTDTQYF. CDR3 coding DNA: TGTGCCAGCAGCTTAGGACTGTACACAGATACGCAGTATTTT. V gene TRBV5-6 combines with J gene TRBJ2-3, with a tentative D call TRBD2 (5 bases). The CDR3 runs to 14 residues. Per the germline V gene, CDR1 is SGHDT and CDR2 is YYEEEE. Trimming pared 2 bases from V and 2 bases from J, leaving 9 bases between.

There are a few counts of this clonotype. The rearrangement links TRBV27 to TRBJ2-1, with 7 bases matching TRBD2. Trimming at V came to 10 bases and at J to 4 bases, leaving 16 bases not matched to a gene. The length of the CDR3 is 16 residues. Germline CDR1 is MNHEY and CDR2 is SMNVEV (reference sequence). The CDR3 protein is CAIAPGGKGSYNEQFF. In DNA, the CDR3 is TGTGCCATCGCCCCCGGGGGGAAGGGGTCTTACAATGAGCAGTTCTTC.

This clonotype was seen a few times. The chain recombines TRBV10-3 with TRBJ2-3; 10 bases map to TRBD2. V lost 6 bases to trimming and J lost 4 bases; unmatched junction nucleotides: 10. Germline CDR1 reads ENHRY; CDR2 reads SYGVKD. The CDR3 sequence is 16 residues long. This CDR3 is CAIRSGGEGTADTQYF. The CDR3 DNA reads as TGTGCCATCAGGAGCGGGGGGGAGGGTACTGCAGATACGCAGTATTTT.

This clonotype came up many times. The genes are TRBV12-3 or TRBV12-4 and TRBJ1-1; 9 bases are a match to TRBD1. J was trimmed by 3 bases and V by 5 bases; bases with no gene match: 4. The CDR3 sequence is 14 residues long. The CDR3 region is CASSQDRGYTEAFF. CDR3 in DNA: TGTGCCAGCAGTCAAGACAGGGGGTACACTGAAGCTTTCTTT.